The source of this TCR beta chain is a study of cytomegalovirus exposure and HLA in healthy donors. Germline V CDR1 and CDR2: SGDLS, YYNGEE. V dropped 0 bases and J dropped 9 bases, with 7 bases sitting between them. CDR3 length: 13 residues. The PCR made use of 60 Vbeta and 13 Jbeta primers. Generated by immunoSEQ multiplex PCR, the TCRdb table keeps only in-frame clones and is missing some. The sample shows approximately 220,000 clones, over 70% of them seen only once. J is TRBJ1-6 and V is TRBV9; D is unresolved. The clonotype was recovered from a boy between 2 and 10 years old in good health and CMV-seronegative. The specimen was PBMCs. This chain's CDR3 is CASSVAWSSPLHF. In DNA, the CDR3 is TGTGCCAGCAGCGTAGCGTGGAGTTCACCCCTCCACTTT.